Given below is one T cell receptor (beta chain) in context. Its antigen remains unidentified. Germline and junction disagree at one end, which may indicate a read error. For sequencing of the TCRbeta CDR3 region, genomic DNA was extracted from the sorted cells. The immunoSEQ Assay was used for sequencing of TCRbeta CDR3 regions. The clones in this table, taken by TCRdb from immuneACCESS, are in-frame only. Not every clone is retained; where verified, under half of the shortfall comes from an unresolved V gene, and the cause of the rest is unknown. Recorded for this sample are about 60,000 clones; more than 75% of them occurred a single time. The biggest ten clones account for 0.95% to 1.4% of the sample. The data derive from a study of OX40 agonist ivuxolimab in advanced cancers. Regarding the study in general: The costimulatory receptor OX40 (CD134) was targeted by ivuxolimab, a fully human IgG2 agonistic monoclonal antibody. Intravenous ivuxolimab was administered to patients every 2 weeks at six dose levels: 0.01, 0.1, 0.3, 1.5, 3 and 10 mg/kg. Among the approximately 54 dose-escalation patients, around 20 had hepatocellular carcinoma, roughly 15 melanoma, 9 renal cell carcinoma and 9 head and neck cancer. A male proportion of 82.7% and a mean age of approximately 58 years, ranging from 23 to 79, were recorded for the dose-escalation cohort. Patients were allowed to have had prior anti-PD-1, anti-PD-L1 or anti-CTLA-4 therapy, and 40% of the dose-escalation patients had been treated with checkpoint inhibitors. Partial responses occurred in three dose-escalation patients, of whom one had hepatocellular carcinoma and two had cutaneous melanoma. Peripheral TCRbeta sequencing aimed to test whether ivuxolimab altered TCR sequence diversity and caused clonal T-cell expansion. The monotherapy dose-escalation portion (N of about 47 patients) of the phase I ivuxolimab trial is reported in the paper. On the study overall, not on this receptor specifically: The antigen specificity of the clonally expanded peripheral T cells was not determined. Low levels of normalized T-cell clonal expansion were also seen in some nonresponding patients. In the 0.1-3.0 mg/kg groups, partial responders were among the patients with the lowest normalized peripheral clonal expansion, particularly in CD8+ T cells. After ivuxolimab, CD8+ T cells had more expanded clones than CD4+ T cells on average. At doses of 0.1 to 3.0 mg/kg, clonal expansion of both CD4+ and CD8+ blood T cells was observed from baseline to week 6.

CDR1 and CDR2 (LNHDA, SQIVND) derive from the germline V gene (reference sequence). The CDR3, cysteine through phenylalanine, is 14 amino acids long. The read is trimmed to its CDR3 DNA, 42 bases read in frame from base 1. Patients with a history of autoimmune disease or receiving systemic immunosuppression were excluded from the trial. Peripheral blood for TCR sequencing was drawn from every dose cohort at baseline, at cycle 4 day 1 and at cycle 7 day 1. Samples were obtained from an open-label, multicenter, first-in-human phase I dose-escalation trial of ivuxolimab. Adults with locally advanced or metastatic melanoma, renal cell, hepatocellular, or head and neck squamous cell carcinoma were enrolled in the trial. Before TCR sequencing, CD4+ and CD8+ T cells were separately sorted from peripheral blood.

The input for sequencing was CD4+ or CD8+ T cells sorted from blood, taken in a trial of the OX40 agonist ivuxolimab. The chain links TRBV19 with TRBJ2-7; the best D guess is TRBD2, with 6 bases matching. The source is an adult with an advanced solid tumor such as melanoma, head and neck, liver or kidney cancer. The nucleotide sequence is TGTGCCAGCAGTAGCGGTATAAGCTCCTACGAGCAGTACTTC. Its coded protein is CASSSGISSYEQYF.